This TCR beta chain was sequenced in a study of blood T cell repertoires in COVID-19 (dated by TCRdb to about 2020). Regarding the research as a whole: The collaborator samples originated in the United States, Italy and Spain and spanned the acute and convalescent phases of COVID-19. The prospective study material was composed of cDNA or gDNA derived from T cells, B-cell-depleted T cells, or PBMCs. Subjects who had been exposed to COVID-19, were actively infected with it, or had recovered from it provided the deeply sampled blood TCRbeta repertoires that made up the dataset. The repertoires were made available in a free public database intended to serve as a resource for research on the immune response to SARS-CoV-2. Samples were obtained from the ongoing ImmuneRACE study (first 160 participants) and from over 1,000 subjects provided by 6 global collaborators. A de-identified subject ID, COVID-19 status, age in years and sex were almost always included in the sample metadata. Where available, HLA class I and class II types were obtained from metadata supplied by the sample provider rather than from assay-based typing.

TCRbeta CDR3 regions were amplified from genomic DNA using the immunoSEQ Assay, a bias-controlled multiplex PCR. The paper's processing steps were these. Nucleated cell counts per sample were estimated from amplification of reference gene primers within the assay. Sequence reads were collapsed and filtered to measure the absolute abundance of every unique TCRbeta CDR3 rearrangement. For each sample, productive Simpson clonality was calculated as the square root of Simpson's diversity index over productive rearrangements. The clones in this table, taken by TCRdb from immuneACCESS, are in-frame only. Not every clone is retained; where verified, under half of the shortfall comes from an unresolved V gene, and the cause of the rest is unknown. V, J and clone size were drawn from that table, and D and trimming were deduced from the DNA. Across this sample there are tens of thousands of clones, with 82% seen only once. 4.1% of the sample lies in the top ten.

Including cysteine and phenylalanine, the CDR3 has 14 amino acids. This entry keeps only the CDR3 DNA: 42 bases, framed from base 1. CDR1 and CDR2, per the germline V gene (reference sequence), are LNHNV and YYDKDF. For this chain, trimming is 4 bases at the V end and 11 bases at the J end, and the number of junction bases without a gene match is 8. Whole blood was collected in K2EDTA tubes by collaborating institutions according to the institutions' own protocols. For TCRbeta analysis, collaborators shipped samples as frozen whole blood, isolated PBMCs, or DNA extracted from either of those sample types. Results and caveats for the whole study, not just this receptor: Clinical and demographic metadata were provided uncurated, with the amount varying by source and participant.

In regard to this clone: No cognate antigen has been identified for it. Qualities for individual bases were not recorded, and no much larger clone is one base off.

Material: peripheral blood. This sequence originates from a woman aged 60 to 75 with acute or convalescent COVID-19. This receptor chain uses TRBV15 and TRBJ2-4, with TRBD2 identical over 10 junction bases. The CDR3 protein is CATSTRTSGTFQYF. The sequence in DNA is TGTGCCACCAGCACACGGACTAGCGGAACCTTTCAGTACTTC.